This TCR beta chain came from a study of cytomegalovirus exposure and HLA in healthy donors. Clones were sequenced by immunoSEQ multiplex PCR, and TCRdb holds only the in-frame ones, with some missing. The sample shows some 170,000 clones, about four fifths of them seen only once. Germline CDR1 and CDR2: SGDLS and YYNGEE. CDR3 length: 15 amino acids. The germline V and J ends were trimmed by 2 bases and 7 bases, with 15 bases remaining between them. The clonotype comes from a man aged 30 to 39 in good health and CMV-seropositive. Sequenced: PBMCs. The chain uses TRBV9 and TRBJ2-2; D is unresolved. For the CDR3, the DNA is TGTGCCAGCAGCGTGGCTTTCTTAACCGACGGGGAGCTGTTTTTT. Its translation: CASSVAFLTDGELFF.